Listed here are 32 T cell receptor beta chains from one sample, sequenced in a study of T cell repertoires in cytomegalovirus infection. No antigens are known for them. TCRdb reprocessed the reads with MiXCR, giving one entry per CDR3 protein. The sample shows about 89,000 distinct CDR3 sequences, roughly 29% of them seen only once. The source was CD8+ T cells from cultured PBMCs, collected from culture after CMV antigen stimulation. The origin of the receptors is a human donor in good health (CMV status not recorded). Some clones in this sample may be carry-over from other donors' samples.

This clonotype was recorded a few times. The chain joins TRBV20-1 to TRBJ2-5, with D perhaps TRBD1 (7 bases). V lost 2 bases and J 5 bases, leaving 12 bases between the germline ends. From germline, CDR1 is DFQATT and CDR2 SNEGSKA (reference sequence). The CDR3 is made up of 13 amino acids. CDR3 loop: CSARRRGDETQYF. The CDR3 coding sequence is TGCAGTGCTAGACGCAGGGGGGATGAGACCCAGTACTTC.

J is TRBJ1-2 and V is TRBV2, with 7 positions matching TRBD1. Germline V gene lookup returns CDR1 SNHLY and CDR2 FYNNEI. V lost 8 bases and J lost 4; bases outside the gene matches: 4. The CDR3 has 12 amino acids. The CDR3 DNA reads TGTGCCAGCGGGGACAGAGTCTATGGCTACACCTTC. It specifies CASGDRVYGYTF. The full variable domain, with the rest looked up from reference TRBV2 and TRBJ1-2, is EPEVTQTPSHQVTQMGQEVILRCVPISNHLYFYWYRQILGQKVEFLVSFYNNEISEKSEIFDDQFSVERPDGSNFTLKIRSTKLEDSAMYFCASGDRVYGYTFGSGTRLTVV.

CDR3 sequence reads: CASRERDSTDTQYF. CDR3 in DNA: TGTGCCAGCAGGGAGCGGGACAGCACAGATACGCAGTATTTT. The chain links TRBV6-6 to TRBJ2-3, with 7 bases aligning to TRBD2. The CDR3 is 14 residues long. The trim removed 6 bases at V and 0 bases at J, leaving 3 bases unmatched. CDR1 and CDR2 from the germline V gene are MNHNY and SVGAGI (reference sequence).

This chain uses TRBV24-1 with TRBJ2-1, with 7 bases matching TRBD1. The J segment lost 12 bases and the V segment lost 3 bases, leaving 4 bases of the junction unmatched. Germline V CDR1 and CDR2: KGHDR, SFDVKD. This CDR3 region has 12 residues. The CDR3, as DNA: TGTGCCACCAGTGATAGACAGGGAAGGCAGTTCTTC. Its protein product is CATSDRQGRQFF.

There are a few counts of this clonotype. This chain's CDR3 is CASSYDSPAGANVLTF. CDR3 sequence (DNA): TGTGCCAGCAGCTATGACAGCCCCGCTGGGGCCAACGTCCTGACTTTC. The rearrangement links TRBV5-4 to TRBJ2-6, with D maybe TRBD1 (5 bases). The V gene's germline CDR1 is SGHNT and CDR2 YYREEE (reference sequence). V was cut by 3 bases and J by 2 bases, with 12 bases left in between. The CDR3 runs to 16 residues.

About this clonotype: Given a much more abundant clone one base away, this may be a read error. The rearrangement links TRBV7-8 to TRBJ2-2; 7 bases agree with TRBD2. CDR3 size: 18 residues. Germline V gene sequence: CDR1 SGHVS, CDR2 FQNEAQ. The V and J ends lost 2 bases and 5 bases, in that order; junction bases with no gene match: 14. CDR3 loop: CASSLRASGEVMTGELFF. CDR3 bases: TGTGCCAGCAGCTTACGGGCAAGCGGGGAGGTTATGACCGGGGAGCTGTTTTTT.

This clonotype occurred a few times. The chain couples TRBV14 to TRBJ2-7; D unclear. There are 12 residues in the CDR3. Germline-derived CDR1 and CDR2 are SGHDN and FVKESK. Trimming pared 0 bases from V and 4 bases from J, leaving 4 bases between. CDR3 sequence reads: CASSQDHYEQYF. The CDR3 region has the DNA TGTGCCAGCAGCCAAGACCATTACGAGCAGTACTTC.

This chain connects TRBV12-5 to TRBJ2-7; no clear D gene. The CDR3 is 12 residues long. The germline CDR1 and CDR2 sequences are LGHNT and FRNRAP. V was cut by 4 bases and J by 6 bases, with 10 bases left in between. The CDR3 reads CASGSYRGEQYF. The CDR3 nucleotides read TGTGCTAGTGGTTCTTACAGAGGCGAGCAGTACTTC.

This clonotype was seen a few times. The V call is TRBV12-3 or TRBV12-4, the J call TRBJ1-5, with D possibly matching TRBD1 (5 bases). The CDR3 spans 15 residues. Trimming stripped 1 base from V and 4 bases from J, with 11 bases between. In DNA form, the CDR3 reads TGTGCCAGCAGTTTAGGAGGGGTACTAAATCAGCCCCAGCATTTT. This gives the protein CASSLGGVLNQPQHF.

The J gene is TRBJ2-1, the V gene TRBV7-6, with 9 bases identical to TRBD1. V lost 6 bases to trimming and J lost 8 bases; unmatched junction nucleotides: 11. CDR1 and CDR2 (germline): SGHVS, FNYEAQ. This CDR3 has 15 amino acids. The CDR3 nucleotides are TGTGCCAGCAGTTCTACAGGGGGCAGGTATTATGAGCAGTTCTTC. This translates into CASSSTGGRYYEQFF.

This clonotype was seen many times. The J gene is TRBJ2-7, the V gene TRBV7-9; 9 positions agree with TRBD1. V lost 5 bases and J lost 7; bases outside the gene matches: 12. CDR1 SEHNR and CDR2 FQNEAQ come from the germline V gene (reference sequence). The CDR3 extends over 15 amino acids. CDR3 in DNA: TGTGCCAGCAGCCGGAGGGGGGACAGGGAGGAAGAGCAGTACTTC. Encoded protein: CASSRRGDREEEQYF.

As DNA, the CDR3 is TGCGCCAGCAGCTGGACAGGGGGCGGAACTGAAGCTTTCTTT. Residues: CASSWTGGGTEAFF. The chain combines TRBV5-1 with TRBJ1-1, with 11 bases identical to TRBD1. V was clipped by 3 bases and J by 5 bases; unmatched bases: 3. This CDR3 is built from 14 residues. Looked up from germline, CDR1 is SGHRS and CDR2 is YFSETQ.

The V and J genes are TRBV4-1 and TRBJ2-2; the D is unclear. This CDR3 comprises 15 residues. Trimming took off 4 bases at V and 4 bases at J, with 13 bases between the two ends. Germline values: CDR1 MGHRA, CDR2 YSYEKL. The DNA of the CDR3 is TGCGCCAGCAGCCCCATGGGCCAGAGCACCGGGGAGCTGTTTTTT. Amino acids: CASSPMGQSTGELFF.

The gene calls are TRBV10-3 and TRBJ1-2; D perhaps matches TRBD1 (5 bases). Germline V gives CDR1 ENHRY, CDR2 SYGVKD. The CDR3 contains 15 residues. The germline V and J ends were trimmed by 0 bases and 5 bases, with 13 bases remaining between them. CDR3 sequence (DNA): TGTGCCATCAGTGAGTCTTCGCAGGGCCAATATGGCTACACCTTC. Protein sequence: CAISESSQGQYGYTF.

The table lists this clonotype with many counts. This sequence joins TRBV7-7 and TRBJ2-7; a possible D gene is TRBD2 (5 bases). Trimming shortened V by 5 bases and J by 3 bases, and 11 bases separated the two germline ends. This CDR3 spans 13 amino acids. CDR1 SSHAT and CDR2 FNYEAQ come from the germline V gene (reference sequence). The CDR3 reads CASSPGFGYEQYF. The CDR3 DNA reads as TGTGCCAGCAGCCCGGGGTTCGGCTACGAGCAGTACTTC. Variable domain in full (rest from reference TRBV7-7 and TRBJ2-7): GAGVSQSPRYKVTKRGQDVTLRCDPISSHATLYWYQQALGQGPEFLTYFNYEAQPDKSGLPSDRFSAERPEGSISTLTIQRTEQRDSAMYRCASSPGFGYEQYFGPGTRLTVT.

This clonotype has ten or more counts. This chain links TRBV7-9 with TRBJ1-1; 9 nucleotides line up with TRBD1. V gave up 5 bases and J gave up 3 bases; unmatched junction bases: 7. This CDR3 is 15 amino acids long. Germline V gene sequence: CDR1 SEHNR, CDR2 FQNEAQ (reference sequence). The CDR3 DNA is TGTGCCAGCAGCCCTCGGACAGGGGCGGACACTGAAGCTTTCTTT. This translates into CASSPRTGADTEAFF.

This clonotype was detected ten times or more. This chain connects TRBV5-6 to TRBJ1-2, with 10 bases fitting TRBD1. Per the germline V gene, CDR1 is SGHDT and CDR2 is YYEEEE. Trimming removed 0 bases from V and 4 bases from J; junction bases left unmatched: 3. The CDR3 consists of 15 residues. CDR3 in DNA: TGTGCCAGCAGCTTGGGACAGGGGGCCGGCTATGGCTACACCTTC. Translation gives CASSLGQGAGYGYTF.

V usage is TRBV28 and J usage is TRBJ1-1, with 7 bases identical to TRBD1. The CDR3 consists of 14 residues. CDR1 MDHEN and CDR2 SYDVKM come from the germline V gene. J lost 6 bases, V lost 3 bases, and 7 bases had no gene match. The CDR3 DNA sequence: TGTGCCAGCAGTTTCCGGACAGGAAGGGCTGAAGCTTTCTTT. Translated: CASSFRTGRAEAFF.

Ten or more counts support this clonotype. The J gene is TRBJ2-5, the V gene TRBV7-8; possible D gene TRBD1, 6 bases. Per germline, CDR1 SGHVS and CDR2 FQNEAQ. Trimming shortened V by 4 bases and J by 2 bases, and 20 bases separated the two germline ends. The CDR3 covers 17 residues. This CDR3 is CASSYPGEGGLQETQYF. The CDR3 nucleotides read TGTGCCAGCAGCTACCCCGGGGAAGGGGGATTACAAGAGACCCAGTACTTC.

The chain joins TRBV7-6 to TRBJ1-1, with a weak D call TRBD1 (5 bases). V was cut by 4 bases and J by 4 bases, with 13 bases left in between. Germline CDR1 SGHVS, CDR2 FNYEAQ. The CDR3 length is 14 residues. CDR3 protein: CASSSEGFPTEAFF. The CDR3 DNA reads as TGTGCCAGCAGCTCGGAGGGGTTCCCCACTGAAGCTTTCTTT.

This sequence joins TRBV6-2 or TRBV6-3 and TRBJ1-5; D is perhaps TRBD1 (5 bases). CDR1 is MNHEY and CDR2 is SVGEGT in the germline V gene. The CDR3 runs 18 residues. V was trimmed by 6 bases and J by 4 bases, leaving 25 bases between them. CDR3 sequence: CASSSSGFDQGGNQPQHF. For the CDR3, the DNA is TGTGCCAGCAGCTCGTCGGGTTTCGATCAGGGTGGTAATCAGCCCCAGCATTTT.

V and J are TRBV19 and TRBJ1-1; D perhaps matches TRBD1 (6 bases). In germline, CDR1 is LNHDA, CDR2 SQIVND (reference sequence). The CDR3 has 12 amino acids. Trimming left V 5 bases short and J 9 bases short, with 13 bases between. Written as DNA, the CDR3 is TGTGCCAGTAGTCCAGACAGGCTCCAAGCTTTCTTT. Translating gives CASSPDRLQAFF.

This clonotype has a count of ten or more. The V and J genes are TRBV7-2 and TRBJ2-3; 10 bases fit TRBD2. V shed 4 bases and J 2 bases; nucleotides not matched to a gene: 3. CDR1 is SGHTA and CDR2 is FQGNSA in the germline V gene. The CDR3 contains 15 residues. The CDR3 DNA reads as TGTGCCAGCAGCTCAAGCGGGGGGGCCACAGATACGCAGTATTTT. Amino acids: CASSSSGGATDTQYF.

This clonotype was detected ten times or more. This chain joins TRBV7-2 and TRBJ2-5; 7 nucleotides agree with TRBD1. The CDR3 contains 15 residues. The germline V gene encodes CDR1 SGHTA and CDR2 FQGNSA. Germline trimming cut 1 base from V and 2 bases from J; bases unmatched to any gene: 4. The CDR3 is CASSLGPGQQETQYF. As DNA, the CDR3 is TGTGCCAGCAGCTTAGGCCCGGGACAGCAAGAGACCCAGTACTTC.

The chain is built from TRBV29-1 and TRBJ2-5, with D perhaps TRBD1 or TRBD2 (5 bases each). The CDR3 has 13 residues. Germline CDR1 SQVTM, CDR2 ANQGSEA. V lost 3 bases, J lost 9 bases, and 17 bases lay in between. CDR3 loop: CSVDSGDGQPQYF. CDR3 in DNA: TGCAGCGTTGACTCTGGGGACGGGCAGCCCCAGTACTTC. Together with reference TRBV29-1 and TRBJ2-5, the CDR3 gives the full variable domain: SAVISQKPSRDICQRGTSLTIQCQVDSQVTMMFWYRQQPGQSLTLIATANQGSEATYESGFVIDKFPISRPNLTFSTLTVSNMSPEDSSIYLCSVDSGDGQPQYFGPGTRLLVL.

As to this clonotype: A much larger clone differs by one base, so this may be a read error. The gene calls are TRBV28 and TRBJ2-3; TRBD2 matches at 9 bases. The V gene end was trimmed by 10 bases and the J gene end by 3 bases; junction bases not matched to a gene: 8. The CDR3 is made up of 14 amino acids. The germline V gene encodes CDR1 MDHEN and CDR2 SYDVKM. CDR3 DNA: TGTGCCAACTTAGCGGGGGCCCTTACAGATACGCAGTATTTT. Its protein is CANLAGALTDTQYF.

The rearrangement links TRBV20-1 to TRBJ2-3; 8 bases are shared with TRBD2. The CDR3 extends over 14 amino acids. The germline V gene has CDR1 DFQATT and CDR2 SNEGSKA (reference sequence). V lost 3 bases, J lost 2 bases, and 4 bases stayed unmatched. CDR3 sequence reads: CSASGGGFTDTQYF. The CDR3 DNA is TGCAGTGCTAGTGGCGGGGGGTTCACAGATACGCAGTATTTT.

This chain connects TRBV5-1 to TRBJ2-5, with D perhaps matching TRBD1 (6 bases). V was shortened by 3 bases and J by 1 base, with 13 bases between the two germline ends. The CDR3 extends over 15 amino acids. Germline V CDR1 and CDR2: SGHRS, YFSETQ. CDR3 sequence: CASSWGRTVQETQYF. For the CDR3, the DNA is TGCGCCAGCAGCTGGGGAAGGACAGTCCAAGAGACCCAGTACTTC.

The DNA of the CDR3 is TGTGCCATCAGTGCCGACTCCTATAATTCACCCCTCCACTTT. This encodes CAISADSYNSPLHF. The V call is TRBV10-3, the J call TRBJ1-6; D remains ambiguous. V lost 4 bases, J lost 0 bases, and 4 bases lay in between. Germline lookup yields CDR1 ENHRY and CDR2 SYGVKD. This CDR3 region has 14 residues.

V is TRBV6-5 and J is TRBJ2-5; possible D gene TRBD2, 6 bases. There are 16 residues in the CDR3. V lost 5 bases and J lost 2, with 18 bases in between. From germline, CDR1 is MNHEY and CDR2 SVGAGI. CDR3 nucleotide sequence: TGTGCCAGCAGTCCCCGACTAGTGGGGATACAAGAGACCCAGTACTTC. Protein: CASSPRLVGIQETQYF.

The DNA of the CDR3 is TGCGCCAGCAGCCGCCGGGAGGGCTTCTACGAGCAGTACTTC. It specifies CASSRREGFYEQYF. V and J are TRBV5-1 and TRBJ2-7; 8 positions match TRBD2. CDR3 length equals 14 residues. Germline CDR1 SGHRS, CDR2 YFSETQ. The V gene end was trimmed by 4 bases and the J gene end by 3 bases; junction bases not matched to a gene: 6.

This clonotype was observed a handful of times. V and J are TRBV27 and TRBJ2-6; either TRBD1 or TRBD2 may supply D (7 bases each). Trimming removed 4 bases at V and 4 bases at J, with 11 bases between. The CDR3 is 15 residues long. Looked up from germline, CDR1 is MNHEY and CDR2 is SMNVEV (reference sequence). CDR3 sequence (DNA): TGTGCCAGCAGTTCCAGGGGGGGCGGGGCCAACGTCCTGACTTTC. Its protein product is CASSSRGGGANVLTF.